The 21 T cell receptor beta chains listed next were all sequenced from one sample in a study of human T cells and chemical hapten exposure. TCRdb called the RACE reads again in MiXCR, with one record for every CDR3 protein. The sample lists some 52,000 distinct CDR3 sequences; approximately 10% were seen once. As for time point: patch test 1, 2 weeks after DPC sensitization. As for treatment: therapeutic diphenylcyclopropenone sensitization with weekly scalp DPC. Sequencing started from total RNA isolated from unfractionated whole blood. The material was whole blood, obtained in connection with sensitization to the hapten diphenylcyclopropenone (DPC). These receptors came from a woman aged 35 to 49 with alopecia areata. Some clones in this sample may be carry-over from other donors' samples.

The V and J genes are TRBV3-1 and TRBJ2-7, with 12 bases fitting TRBD2. Germline assignment: CDR1 LGHDT and CDR2 YNNKEL (reference sequence). CDR3 length: 18 amino acids. V was pared by 1 base and J by 5 bases, with 12 bases of the junction left unmatched. The CDR3, as DNA: TGTGCCAGCAGCCAAGCTTCTTATCGACTAGCGGGAGCCCACGAGCAGTACTTC. Its translation is CASSQASYRLAGAHEQYF.

The V and J genes are TRBV7-8 and TRBJ2-7; 12 nucleotides line up with TRBD2. J was trimmed by 8 bases and V by 7 bases; bases with no gene match: 12. From germline, CDR1 is SGHVS and CDR2 FQNEAQ. The CDR3 covers 15 residues. As DNA, the CDR3 is TGTGCCAGCACCGTCCCCTCTAGCGGGAGGGGTAAGCAGTACTTC. This gives the protein CASTVPSSGRGKQYF.

This clonotype was detected only a few times. The rearrangement uses TRBV11-2 and TRBJ2-7, with 9 bases lining up with TRBD2. From germline, CDR1 is SGHAT and CDR2 FQNNGV. The length of the CDR3 is 15 residues. V lost 5 bases to trimming and J lost 3 bases; unmatched junction nucleotides: 8. The CDR3 DNA reads TGTGCCAGCAGCCAAAGCGGGGGGCAACTCTACGAGCAGTACTTC. It yields the protein CASSQSGGQLYEQYF.

In its sample, this clonotype was seen a few times. The chain combines TRBV12-5 with TRBJ1-1; D uncertain. The germline gives CDR1 LGHNT, CDR2 FRNRAP. The ends were cut back, 1 base at V and 11 bases at J, with 14 bases in the middle. CDR3 length equals 13 residues. The CDR3 spells CASGLGPGGLAFF. CDR3 nucleotide sequence: TGTGCTAGTGGTTTGGGGCCAGGAGGGTTGGCTTTCTTT.

There are many counts of this clonotype. The chain recombines TRBV20-1 with TRBJ1-2; D might be TRBD1 (5 bases). The germline gives CDR1 DFQATT, CDR2 SNEGSKA (reference sequence). The germline V and J ends were trimmed by 3 bases and 7 bases, with 21 bases remaining between them. This CDR3 has 15 amino acids. Here the CDR3 reads CSARDPGRSASGYTF. CDR3 sequence (DNA): TGCAGTGCTAGGGATCCGGGACGGAGTGCCTCTGGCTACACCTTC.

This clonotype has more than one count but fewer than ten. The V and J genes are TRBV25-1 and TRBJ2-1; 14 bases map to TRBD2. The trim removed 7 bases at V and 9 bases at J, leaving 5 bases unmatched. Germline V gene lookup returns CDR1 MGHDK and CDR2 SYGVNS. This CDR3 has 14 residues. CDR3 protein: CASKRTSGRPEQFF. CDR3 nucleotide sequence: TGTGCCAGCAAAAGGACTAGCGGGAGGCCTGAGCAGTTCTTC.

This clonotype was seen repeatedly, ten times or more. V and J are TRBV30 and TRBJ2-4, with D possibly matching TRBD2 (5 bases). Trimming took 5 bases from V and 6 from J, leaving 11 bases between them. Germline V gene data show CDR1 as GTSNPN and CDR2 as SVGIG (reference sequence). This CDR3 contains 12 residues. CDR3 amino acids: CAWSWERNIQYF. In nucleotides, the CDR3 is TGTGCCTGGTCATGGGAGAGAAACATTCAGTACTTC.

This clonotype was detected only once. A read error is possible here, since a much larger clone lies one base away. This chain connects TRBV29-1 to TRBJ2-5; D possibly corresponds to TRBD2 (5 bases). The J call is in doubt because the DNA end fits TRBJ2-1 better. CDR3 length: 10 amino acids. Germline V CDR1 and CDR2: SQVTM, ANQGSEA. CDR3 amino acids: CSVAWETQFF. The CDR3 bases are TGCAGCGTAGCTTGGGAGACCCAGTTCTTC.

This clonotype was counted ten times or more. This chain links TRBV7-6 with TRBJ2-5; tentatively, D is TRBD1 or TRBD2 (5 bases each). The germline V gene has CDR1 SGHVS and CDR2 FNYEAQ. CDR3 length: 13 amino acids. V lost 4 bases and J lost 3, with 9 bases in between. The chain's CDR3 is CASSSGPKETQYF. The CDR3 DNA reads TGTGCCAGCAGCTCGGGACCCAAAGAGACCCAGTACTTC.

At least ten counts were recorded for this clonotype. The CDR3: CSVAWTEAFF. The CDR3 DNA reads as TGCAGCGTTGCGTGGACTGAAGCTTTCTTT. This chain uses TRBV29-1 with TRBJ1-1; D unclear. Germline CDR1 SQVTM, CDR2 ANQGSEA. The CDR3 has 10 amino acids. Trimming stripped 4 bases from V and 5 bases from J, with 5 bases between.

Ten or more counts support this clonotype. This chain joins TRBV28 and TRBJ2-5; D possibly corresponds to TRBD2 (7 bases). Germline V gene data show CDR1 as MDHEN and CDR2 as SYDVKM. This CDR3 is 15 amino acids long. V shed 2 bases and J shed 5 bases, with 15 bases lying between them. CDR3 sequence: CASSLRGAEGETQYF. The DNA for the CDR3 is TGTGCCAGCAGTTTACGGGGGGCCGAAGGCGAGACCCAGTACTTC.

This chain joins TRBV28 and TRBJ1-4; D not certain. CDR3 length equals 15 residues. V dropped 2 bases and J dropped 8 bases, with 15 bases sitting between them. In germline, CDR1 is MDHEN, CDR2 SYDVKM. CDR3 in amino acids: CASSLNSPGREKLFF. The DNA of the CDR3 is TGTGCCAGCAGTTTAAATAGTCCAGGACGGGAAAAACTGTTTTTT.

This clonotype was picked up many times. V is TRBV5-6 and J is TRBJ2-3; no clear D. The CDR3 length is 14 residues. The germline V gene encodes CDR1 SGHDT and CDR2 YYEEEE. V lost 4 bases and J lost 4, with 13 bases in between. The CDR3 protein is CASSLDSLSDTQYF. CDR3 nucleotides: TGTGCCAGCAGCCTTGACTCCCTCTCAGATACGCAGTATTTT. The variable domain in full, with the rest retrieved from reference TRBV5-6 and TRBJ2-3, is DAGVTQSPTHLIKTRGQQVTLRCSPKSGHDTVSWYQQALGQGPQFIFQYYEEEERQRGNFPDRFSGHQFPNYSSELNVNALLLGDSALYLCASSLDSLSDTQYFGPGTRLTVL.

The rearrangement links TRBV6-5 to TRBJ1-1; no clear D. Germline V gene sequence: CDR1 MNHEY, CDR2 SVGAGI. Trimming removed 4 bases at V and 3 bases at J, with 12 bases between. This CDR3 comprises 14 residues. Here the CDR3 reads CASSFSARDTEAFF. In nucleotides, the CDR3 is TGTGCCAGCAGTTTCTCAGCAAGAGACACTGAAGCTTTCTTT.

This clonotype was counted at least ten times. The chain is built from TRBV29-1 and TRBJ2-7; TRBD2 is a possible D gene (5 bases). The ends were cut back, 7 bases at V and 3 bases at J, with 22 bases in the middle. Germline CDR1 and CDR2: SQVTM and ANQGSEA. The CDR3 has 15 amino acids. In DNA, the CDR3 is TGCAGCGCCACGTTCATGGCTCGGGGTAACTACGAGCAGTACTTC. Its protein product is CSATFMARGNYEQYF.

This sequence joins TRBV20-1 and TRBJ1-5; maybe TRBD1 (5 bases). With 5 bases removed from V and 0 bases from J, the gap between germline ends came to 8 bases. Per germline, CDR1 DFQATT and CDR2 SNEGSKA (reference sequence). This CDR3 is built from 13 residues. DNA of the CDR3: TGCAGTGCTGGGACGGTTAGCAATCAGCCCCAGCATTTT. Encoded protein: CSAGTVSNQPQHF.

This clonotype occurred many times. V and J are TRBV24-1 and TRBJ1-1; tentative D call: TRBD1 (5 bases). V gave up 4 bases and J gave up 11 bases, with 13 bases separating them. CDR1 is KGHDR, CDR2 SFDVKD, per germline. The CDR3 totals 12 residues. The CDR3 is CATSDSREGAFF. The CDR3 DNA sequence: TGTGCCACCAGTGACTCCAGGGAGGGCGCTTTCTTT.

This clonotype was picked up many times. The CDR3 sequence is CASNNYRPGASANVLTF. CDR3 DNA sequence: TGTGCCAGCAATAATTATCGTCCGGGGGCATCGGCCAACGTCCTGACTTTC. The genes are TRBV7-2 and TRBJ2-6; D is perhaps TRBD1 or TRBD2 (6 bases each). CDR1 is SGHTA and CDR2 is FQGNSA in the germline V gene. This CDR3 has 17 residues. Trimming left V 7 bases short and J 6 bases short, with 22 bases between.

This clonotype was counted only a few times. CDR3 in DNA: TGCGCCAGCTTTGGAGGGAGAGGCTACGAGCAGTACTTC. Protein product: CASFGGRGYEQYF. The J gene is TRBJ2-7, the V gene TRBV10-2; tentatively, D is TRBD2 (6 bases). The germline CDR1 and CDR2 sequences are WSHSY and SAAADI. V dropped 8 bases and J dropped 3 bases, with 14 bases sitting between them. The CDR3 sequence is 13 residues long.

The J gene is TRBJ1-4, the V gene TRBV21-1. TRBV21-1 is an annotated pseudogene. The CDR3 runs to 15 residues. As DNA, the CDR3 is TGTGCCAGCAGCAACTCGGTCAGAAGAAATGAAAAACTGTTTTTT. Protein product: CASSNSVRRNEKLFF.

This clonotype appeared a few times. V is TRBV30 and J is TRBJ2-6; D is undetermined. Per germline, CDR1 GTSNPN and CDR2 SVGIG (reference sequence). Trimming left V 2 bases short and J 0 bases short, with 5 bases between. This CDR3 has 14 residues. In nucleotides, the CDR3 is TGTGCCTGGAGTAGTACCTCTGGGGCCAACGTCCTGACTTTC. Amino acid sequence: CAWSSTSGANVLTF. Combining the CDR3 with reference TRBV30 and TRBJ2-6 gives the whole variable domain SQTIHQWPATLVQPVGSPLSLECTVEGTSNPNLYWYRQAAGRGLQLLFYSVGIGQISSEVPQNLSASRPQDRQFILSSKKLLLSDSGFYLCAWSSTSGANVLTFGAGSRLTVL.